This T cell receptor (beta chain) comes out of a study of T cells in Graves' hyperthyroidism and ophthalmopathy. TCR beta CDR3 sequences were amplified from RNA transcripts. First-round RT-PCR with HTBI primers amplified the TCR CDR3 region. From the multiplex PCR reads, TCRdb called clonotypes with MiXCR, one entry per CDR3 protein. The table records fewer than 500,000 distinct CDR3 sequences, roughly 15% of them present only once. V shed 4 bases, J shed 3 bases, and the junction held 9 bases outside the gene matches. Germline V gene lookup returns CDR1 SEHNR and CDR2 FQNEAQ (reference sequence). The CDR3 spans 15 residues.

The sample was blood. This clonotype was obtained from a man younger than 35 with Graves' ophthalmopathy. The V and J genes are TRBV7-9 and TRBJ2-7; the match to TRBD2 covers 7 bases. CDR3 region: CASSSEGLLNYEQYF. The DNA for the CDR3 is TGTGCCAGCAGCTCAGAGGGACTACTGAACTACGAGCAGTACTTC.